This T cell receptor beta chain came from a study of blood T cell repertoires in COVID-19. Trimming pared 0 bases from V and 7 bases from J, leaving 26 bases between. This CDR3 contains 18 residues. Germline assignment: CDR1 SGHRS and CDR2 YFSETQ. Some clones are missing from TCRdb's copy, which holds only in-frame ones; the method was immunoSEQ multiplex PCR. This sample has some 180,000 clones, with 70% to 80% found just once. The origin of this receptor is a man aged 55 to 70 who had been exposed to COVID-19. Sequencing was performed on PBMCs or T cells enriched from blood (not recorded which). The genes are TRBV5-1 and TRBJ2-7; possible D gene TRBD1, 5 bases. The CDR3 region is CASSLGVGRTLSTLEQYF. The CDR3, as DNA: TGCGCCAGCAGCTTGGGCGTGGGGCGGACACTTTCGACCCTAGAGCAGTACTTC.